Ten or more counts support the clone carrying this T cell receptor beta chain. Its specificity is unknown. The sample originates from a study of prognosis after radiotherapy for stage I lung cancer. Study at large: The roughly twelve male and six or seven female patients were aged 53 to 84, median roughly 79 years. Adenocarcinomas accounted for the tumors of some 12 patients, and squamous cell carcinomas for those of six to eight.

From genomic DNA, TCR beta CDR3 was amplified by two-round multiplex PCR. Primers (each specific to one TRBV or TRBJ gene) were used in first-round PCR. TCRdb itself ran the multiplex PCR reads through MiXCR, one entry per CDR3 protein. This table holds approximately 51,000 distinct CDR3 sequences, 30% to 40% found once. Blood was drawn (roughly 6.1 milliliters of peripheral blood) at each of two time points. Study-level points and caveats: Unique TCR clone counts were lower following stereotactic body radiation therapy (median approximately 9,600 versus 7,200).

The TCR sequence derives from a donor aged 50 or older with non-small cell lung cancer. The sample here was PBMCs, taken before or after stereotactic body radiation therapy (not recorded which).

The CDR3 DNA sequence: TGTGCCAGCAGCCAAGACGGAGCACGACACTTACCCTCCTGCTACGAGCAGTACTTC. This encodes CASSQDGARHLPSCYEQYF. This rearrangement joins TRBV4-2 to TRBJ2-7; the D is unclear. Germline V gene data show CDR1 as LGHNA and CDR2 as YNFKEQ. V gave up 0 bases and J gave up 3 bases, with 24 bases separating them. The CDR3 totals 19 residues.